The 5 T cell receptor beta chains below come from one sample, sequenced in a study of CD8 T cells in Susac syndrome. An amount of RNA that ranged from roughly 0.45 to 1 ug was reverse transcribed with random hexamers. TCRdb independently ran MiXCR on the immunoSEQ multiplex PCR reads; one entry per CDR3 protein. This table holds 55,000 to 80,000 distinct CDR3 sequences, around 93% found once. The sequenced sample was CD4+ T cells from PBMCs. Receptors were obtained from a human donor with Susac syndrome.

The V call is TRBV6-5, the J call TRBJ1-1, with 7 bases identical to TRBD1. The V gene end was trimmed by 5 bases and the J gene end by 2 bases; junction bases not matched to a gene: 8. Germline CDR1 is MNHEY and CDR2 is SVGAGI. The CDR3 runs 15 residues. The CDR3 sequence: CASSRRQGSNTEAFF. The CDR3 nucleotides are TGTGCCAGCAGTAGGCGACAGGGTTCTAACACTGAAGCTTTCTTT.

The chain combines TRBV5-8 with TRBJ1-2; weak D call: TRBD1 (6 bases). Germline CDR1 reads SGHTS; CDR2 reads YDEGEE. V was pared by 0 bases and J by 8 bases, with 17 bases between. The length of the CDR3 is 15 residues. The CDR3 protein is CASSLDPQGTRGYTF. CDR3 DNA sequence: TGTGCCAGCAGCTTGGACCCACAGGGAACTCGAGGCTACACCTTC.

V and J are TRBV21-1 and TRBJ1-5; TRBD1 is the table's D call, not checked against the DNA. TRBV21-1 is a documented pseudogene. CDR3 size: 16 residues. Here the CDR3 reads CASSKEKTSLGGPQHF. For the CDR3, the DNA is TGTGCCAGCAGCAAAGAAAAGACATCGTTGGGGGGGCCCCAGCATTTT.

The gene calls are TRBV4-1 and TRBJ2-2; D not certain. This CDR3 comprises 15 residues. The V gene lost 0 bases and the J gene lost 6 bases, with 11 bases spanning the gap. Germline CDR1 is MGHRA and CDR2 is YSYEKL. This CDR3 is CASSQDGRQSGELFF. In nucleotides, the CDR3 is TGCGCCAGCAGCCAAGACGGGCGGCAGTCCGGGGAGCTGTTTTTT.

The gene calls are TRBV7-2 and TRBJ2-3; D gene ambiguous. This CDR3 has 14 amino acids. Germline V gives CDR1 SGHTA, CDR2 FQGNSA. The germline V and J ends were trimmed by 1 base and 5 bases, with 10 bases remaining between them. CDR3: CASSLVVVRDTQYF. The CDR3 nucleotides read TGTGCCAGCAGCTTAGTGGTAGTCAGAGATACGCAGTATTTT. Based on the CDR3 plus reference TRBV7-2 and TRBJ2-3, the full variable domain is GAGVSQSPSNKVTEKGKDVELRCDPISGHTALYWYRQSLGQGLEFLIYFQGNSAPDKSGLPSDRFSAERTGGSVSTLTIQRTQQEDSAVYLCASSLVVVRDTQYFGPGTRLTVL.